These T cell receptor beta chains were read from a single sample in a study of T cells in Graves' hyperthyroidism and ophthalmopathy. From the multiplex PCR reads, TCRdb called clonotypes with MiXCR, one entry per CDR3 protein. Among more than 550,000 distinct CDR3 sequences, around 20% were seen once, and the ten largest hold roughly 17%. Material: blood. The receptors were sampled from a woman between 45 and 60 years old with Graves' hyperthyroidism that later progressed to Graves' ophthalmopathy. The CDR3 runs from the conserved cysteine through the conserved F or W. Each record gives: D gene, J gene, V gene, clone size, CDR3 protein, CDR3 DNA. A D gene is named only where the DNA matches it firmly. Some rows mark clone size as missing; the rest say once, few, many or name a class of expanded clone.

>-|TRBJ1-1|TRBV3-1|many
CASSQEIGINTEAFF
TGTGCCAGCAGCCAAGAAATTGGGATTAACACTGAAGCTTTCTTT
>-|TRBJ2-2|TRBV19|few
CASSTAGQHTGELFF
TGTGCCAGTAGTACCGCGGGACAGCACACCGGGGAGCTGTTTTTT
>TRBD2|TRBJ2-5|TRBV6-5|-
CASGYRGVAGETQYF
TGTGCCAGCGGTTACCGGGGGGTAGCTGGAGAGACCCAGTACTTC
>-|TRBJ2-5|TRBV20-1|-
CSAKQQKETQYF
TGCAGTGCAAAACAACAGAAAGAGACCCAGTACTTC
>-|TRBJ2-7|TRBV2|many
CASSVENFSSYEQYF
TGTGCCAGCAGTGTAGAGAATTTTAGCTCCTACGAGCAGTACTTC
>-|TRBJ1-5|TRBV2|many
CASSDRGSGNQPQHF
TGTGCCAGCAGTGATCGGGGAAGCGGCAATCAGCCCCAGCATTTT
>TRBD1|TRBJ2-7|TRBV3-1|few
CASSPRRGTGKIEQYF
TGTGCCAGCAGCCCCCGACGCGGGACAGGGAAGATTGAGCAGTACTTC
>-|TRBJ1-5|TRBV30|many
CAWSPGVGQPQHF
TGTGCCTGGAGTCCGGGTGTTGGTCAGCCCCAGCATTTT
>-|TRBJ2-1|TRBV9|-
CASSARLRPNEQFF
TGTGCCAGCAGCGCCCGCTTGAGGCCGAATGAGCAGTTCTTC
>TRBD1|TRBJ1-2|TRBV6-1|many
CASTATGVWGYTF
TGTGCCAGCACCGCGACAGGGGTATGGGGCTACACCTTC
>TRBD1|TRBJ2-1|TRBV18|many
CASSGTGTLNEQFF
TGTGCCAGCTCGGGGACAGGAACTCTCAATGAGCAGTTCTTC
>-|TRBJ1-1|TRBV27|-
CASRGGGKPGAFF
TGTGCCAGCCGCGGGGGCGGCAAACCTGGGGCTTTCTTT
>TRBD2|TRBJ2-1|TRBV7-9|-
CASSSSSERGGYNEQFF
TGTGCCAGCAGCTCCTCCAGCGAGCGCGGGGGGTACAATGAGCAGTTCTTC
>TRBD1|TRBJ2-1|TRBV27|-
CASALGQAAYNEQFF
TGTGCCAGCGCCCTGGGACAGGCTGCCTACAATGAGCAGTTCTTC
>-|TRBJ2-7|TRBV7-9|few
CASIGTWTVNSYEQYF
TGTGCCAGCATCGGGACCTGGACAGTAAACTCCTACGAGCAGTACTTC
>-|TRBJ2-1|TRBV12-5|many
CASGLPFLTASSYNEQFF
TGTGCTAGTGGTTTGCCATTCTTAACTGCGAGCTCCTACAATGAGCAGTTCTTC
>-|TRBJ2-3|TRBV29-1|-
CSVEDTDYTDTQYF
TGCAGCGTTGAAGATACAGATTACACAGATACGCAGTATTTT
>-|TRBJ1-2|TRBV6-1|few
CASSLENNYGYTF
TGTGCCAGCAGCCTCGAAAATAACTATGGCTACACCTTC
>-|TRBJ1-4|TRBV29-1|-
CSVMDTLVEKLFF
TGCAGCGTCATGGACACGTTAGTTGAAAAACTGTTTTTT
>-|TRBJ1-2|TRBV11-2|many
CASSLAKDTNYGYTF
TGTGCCAGCAGCTTAGCGAAGGATACTAACTATGGCTACACCTTC
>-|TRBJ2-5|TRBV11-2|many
CASSFPGSVETQYF
TGTGCCAGCAGCTTCCCAGGGTCCGTCGAGACCCAGTACTTC
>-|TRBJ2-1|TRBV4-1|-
CASSLRASSDEQFF
TGCGCCAGCAGCCTCCGAGCCTCTAGCGATGAGCAGTTCTTC
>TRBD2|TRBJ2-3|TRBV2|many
CARGPTAGATDTQYF
TGTGCCAGAGGCCCGACAGCGGGGGCGACAGATACGCAGTATTTT
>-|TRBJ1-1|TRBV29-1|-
CSVRGLQAVMNTEAFF
TGCAGCGTGAGGGGGTTACAGGCTGTAATGAACACTGAAGCTTTCTTT
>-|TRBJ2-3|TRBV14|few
CASSEPGLLADTQYF
TGTGCCAGCAGCGAACCGGGACTTCTGGCAGATACGCAGTATTTT
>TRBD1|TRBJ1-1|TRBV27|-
CAAFSPQQGSTEAFF
TGTGCCGCCTTCTCCCCCCAACAGGGGAGCACTGAAGCTTTCTTT
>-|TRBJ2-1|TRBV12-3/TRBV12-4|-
CASSLDPFNEQFF
TGTGCCAGCAGTTTGGACCCGTTTAATGAGCAGTTCTTC
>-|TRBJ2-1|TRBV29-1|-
CSTGLYNEQFF
TGCAGCACCGGACTTTACAATGAGCAGTTCTTC
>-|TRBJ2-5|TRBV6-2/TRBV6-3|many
CASSYSNRDEETQYF
TGTGCCAGCAGTTACAGTAACAGGGACGAAGAGACCCAGTACTTC
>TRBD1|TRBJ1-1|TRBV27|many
CASSKAGTAGLEAFF
TGTGCCAGCAGTAAGGCGGGGACAGCGGGACTTGAAGCTTTCTTT
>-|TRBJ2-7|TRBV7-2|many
CASSLETETYEQYF
TGTGCCAGCAGCTTAGAGACGGAGACCTACGAGCAGTACTTC
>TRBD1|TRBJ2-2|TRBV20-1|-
CSARAGTANTGELFF
TGCAGTGCTAGAGCAGGGACAGCGAACACCGGGGAGCTGTTTTTT
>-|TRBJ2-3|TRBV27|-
CASSQWSTDTQYF
TGTGCCAGCAGTCAGTGGAGCACAGATACGCAGTATTTT
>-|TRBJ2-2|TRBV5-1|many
CASSWGRTNTGELFF
TGCGCCAGCAGCTGGGGACGGACGAACACCGGGGAGCTGTTTTTT
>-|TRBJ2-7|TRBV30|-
CAADVGYYEQYF
TGTGCCGCCGATGTGGGGTACTACGAGCAGTACTTC
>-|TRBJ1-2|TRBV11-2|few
CASSSYRLGPYGYTF
TGTGCCAGCAGCTCATACAGGCTGGGACCCTATGGCTACACCTTC
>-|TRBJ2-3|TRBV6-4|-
CASSAKPTGDTQYF
TGTGCCAGCAGTGCGAAACCCACGGGAGATACGCAGTATTTT
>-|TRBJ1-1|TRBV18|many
CASSPNRDTEAFF
TGTGCCAGCTCACCGAACAGGGACACTGAAGCTTTCTTT
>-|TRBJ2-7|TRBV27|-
CASSSQGMTYEQYF
TGTGCCAGCAGTTCACAGGGAATGACCTACGAGCAGTACTTC
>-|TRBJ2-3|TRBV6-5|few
CASSYSHNTDTQYF
TGTGCCAGCAGTTACTCACATAACACAGATACGCAGTATTTT
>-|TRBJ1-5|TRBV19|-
CASQSILNSNQPQHF
TGTGCCAGTCAAAGTATACTAAATAGCAATCAGCCCCAGCATTTT
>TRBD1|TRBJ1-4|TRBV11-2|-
CASSPYRDSLNEKLFF
TGTGCCAGCAGCCCGTATCGGGACAGTTTAAATGAAAAACTGTTTTTT
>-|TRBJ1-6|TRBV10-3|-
CAISEGRGDSPLHF
TGTGCCATCAGTGAGGGGCGGGGCGATTCACCCCTCCACTTT
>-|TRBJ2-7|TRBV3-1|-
CASSGGPGEQYF
TGTGCCAGCAGCGGGGGCCCCGGGGAGCAGTACTTC
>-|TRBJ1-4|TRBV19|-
CASSIGWGIDEKLFF
TGTGCCAGTAGTATTGGTTGGGGGATTGATGAAAAACTGTTTTTT
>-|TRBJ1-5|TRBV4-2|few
CASSQAEYSNQPQHF
TGTGCCAGCAGCCAAGCGGAGTATAGCAATCAGCCCCAGCATTTT
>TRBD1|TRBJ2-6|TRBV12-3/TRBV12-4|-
CASRSTGGPSGANVLTF
TGTGCCAGCAGATCCACAGGGGGCCCCTCTGGGGCCAACGTCCTGACTTTC
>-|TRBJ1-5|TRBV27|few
CASSSISFQPQHF
TGTGCCAGCAGTTCGATATCGTTCCAGCCCCAGCATTTT
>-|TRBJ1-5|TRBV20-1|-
CSARGRDSNSHSNQPQHF
TGCAGTGCTAGAGGAAGAGATAGTAACAGCCATAGCAATCAGCCCCAGCATTTT
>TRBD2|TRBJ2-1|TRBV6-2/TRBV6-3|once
CASSYSSSGGAGGQFF
TGTGCCAGCAGTTACTCCTCTAGCGGGGGGGCCGGGGGGCAGTTCTTC
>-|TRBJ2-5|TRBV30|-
CAWASRDGETQYF
TGTGCCTGGGCGTCGAGGGATGGGGAGACCCAGTACTTC
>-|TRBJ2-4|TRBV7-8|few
CASSRPGPPVAKNIQYF
TGTGCCAGCAGCCGTCCCGGACCGCCTGTAGCCAAAAACATTCAGTACTTC
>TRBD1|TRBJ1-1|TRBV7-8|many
CASRPGTARNTEAFF
TGTGCCAGCAGACCGGGGACAGCCCGTAACACTGAAGCTTTCTTT
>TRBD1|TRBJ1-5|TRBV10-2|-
CASSESRTGGNQPQHF
TGCGCCAGCAGTGAGTCGAGGACAGGGGGAAATCAGCCCCAGCATTTT
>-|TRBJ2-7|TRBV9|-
CASSVGQHSYEQYF
TGTGCCAGCAGCGTAGGGCAACACTCCTACGAGCAGTACTTC
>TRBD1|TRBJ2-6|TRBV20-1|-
CSASGQGALSGANVLTF
TGCAGTGCTTCGGGACAGGGGGCTCTCTCTGGGGCCAACGTCCTGACTTTC
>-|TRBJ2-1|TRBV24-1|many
CATSADTGRYNEQFF
TGTGCCACCAGTGCCGATACAGGGCGCTACAATGAGCAGTTCTTC
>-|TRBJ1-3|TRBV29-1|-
CSVEGQETDTIYF
TGCAGCGTTGAAGGACAAGAAACCGACACCATATATTTT
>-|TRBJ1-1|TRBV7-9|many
CASSLASFPEAFF
TGTGCCAGCAGCTTAGCGAGTTTCCCTGAAGCTTTCTTT